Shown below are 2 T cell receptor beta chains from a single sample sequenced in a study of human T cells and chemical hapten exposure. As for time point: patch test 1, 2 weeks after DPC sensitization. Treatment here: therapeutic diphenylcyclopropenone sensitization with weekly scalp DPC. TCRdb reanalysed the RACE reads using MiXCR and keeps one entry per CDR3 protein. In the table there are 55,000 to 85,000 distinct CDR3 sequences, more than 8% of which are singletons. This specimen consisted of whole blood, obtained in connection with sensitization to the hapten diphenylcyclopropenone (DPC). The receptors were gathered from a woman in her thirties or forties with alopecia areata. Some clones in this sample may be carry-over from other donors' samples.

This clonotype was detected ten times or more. The CDR3 DNA sequence: TGCAGCGTTTGGGAAAGGACGGGGAACACTGAAGCTTTCTTT. Residues: CSVWERTGNTEAFF. J is TRBJ1-1 and V is TRBV29-1; D is uncertain. This CDR3 contains 14 residues. The V end lost 5 bases, the J end lost 1 base, and 14 bases lay between the germline ends. Germline loops: CDR1 SQVTM, CDR2 ANQGSEA.

The CDR3 reads CASSYSLWTGGVYGYTF. The CDR3 region has the DNA TGTGCCAGCAGTTACTCCTTGTGGACAGGGGGCGTCTATGGCTACACCTTC. The genes are TRBV6-2 or TRBV6-3 and TRBJ1-2, with 11 nucleotides matching TRBD1. CDR1 and CDR2 from the germline V gene are MNHEY and SVGEGT. The trim removed 0 bases at V and 4 bases at J, leaving 7 bases unmatched. This CDR3 region has 17 residues.